This T cell receptor (beta chain) was observed in a study of T-cell reconstitution after alpha-beta-depleted transplantation in children. Many counts were recorded for this clonotype. The CDR3 extends over 15 amino acids. V was cut by 6 bases and J by 0 bases, with 12 bases left in between. Construction of the TCRbeta library involved unique molecular identifiers. TCRdb independently ran MiXCR on the PCR reads; one entry per CDR3 protein. The data contain 600,000 to 700,000 distinct CDR3 sequences, 16% of them singletons. The specimen was PBMCs from the stem cell graft donor, collected from the stem cell graft. The receptor's source is a human donor who donated a stem cell graft to a child with acute myeloid leukemia. The chain has TRBV12-3 or TRBV12-4 and TRBJ2-1; possibly TRBD1 for D (5 bases). The CDR3 here is CASSLDRDSYNEQFF. CDR3 coding DNA: TGTGCCAGCAGCCTCGACAGAGACTCCTACAATGAGCAGTTCTTC.